This paragraph covers one T cell receptor (beta chain) sequence. Assay used: immunoSEQ multiplex PCR; TCRdb lists only in-frame clones, some missing. The top ten hold 0.15% to 0.19% of the sample, which has around 130,000 clones, roughly 95% seen once. V was clipped by 4 bases and J by 2 bases, with 18 bases between them. This CDR3 comprises 16 residues. From germline, CDR1 is MDHEN and CDR2 SYDVKM. The data derive from a study of OX40 agonist ivuxolimab in advanced cancers. Study information: An anti-OX40 (CD134) antibody with agonistic activity, ivuxolimab, was administered to patients. Those treated in dose escalation had hepatocellular carcinoma, melanoma, renal cell cancer or head and neck cancer. Participants could have had prior anti-PD-1, anti-PD-L1 or anti-CTLA-4 therapy, and roughly 40% had some.

The sample consisted of CD4+ or CD8+ T cells sorted from blood, taken in a trial of the OX40 agonist ivuxolimab. The origin of this receptor is an adult with an advanced solid tumor such as melanoma, head and neck, liver or kidney cancer. This sequence joins TRBV28 and TRBJ2-7; D remains ambiguous. The CDR3 region is CASSSVGRSLTYEQYF. CDR3 bases: TGTGCCAGCAGTTCAGTTGGACGGTCTCTCACCTACGAGCAGTACTTC.